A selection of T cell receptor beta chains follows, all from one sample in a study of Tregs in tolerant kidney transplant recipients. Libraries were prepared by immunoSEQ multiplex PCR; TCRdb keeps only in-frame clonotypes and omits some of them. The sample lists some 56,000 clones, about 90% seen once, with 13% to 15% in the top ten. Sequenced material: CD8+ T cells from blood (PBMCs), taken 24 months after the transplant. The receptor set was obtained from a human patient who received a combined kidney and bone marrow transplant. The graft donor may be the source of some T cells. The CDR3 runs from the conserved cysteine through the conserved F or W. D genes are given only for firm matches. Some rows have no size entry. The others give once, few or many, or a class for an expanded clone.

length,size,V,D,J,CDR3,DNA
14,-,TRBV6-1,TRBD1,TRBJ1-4,CASSEGQGGEKLFF,TGTGCCAGCAGTGAAGGGCAGGGGGGAGAAAAACTGTTTTTT
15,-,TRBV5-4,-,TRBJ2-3,CASSLVLKSTDTQYF,TGTGCCAGCAGCTTGGTGTTAAAATCCACAGATACGCAGTATTTT
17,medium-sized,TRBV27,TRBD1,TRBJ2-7,CASSRIHSDRGSYEQYF,TGTGCCAGCAGTCGGATACACTCGGACAGGGGCAGCTACGAGCAGTACTTC
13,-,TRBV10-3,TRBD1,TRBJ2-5,CAISRDRGETQYF,TGTGCCATCAGTAGGGACAGGGGAGAGACCCAGTACTTC
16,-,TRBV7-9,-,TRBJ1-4,CASSASGRVTWEKLFF,TGTGCCAGCAGCGCCAGTGGCCGGGTCACTTGGGAAAAACTGTTTTTT
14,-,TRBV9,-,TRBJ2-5,CASSPRSYQETQYF,TGTGCCAGCAGTCCTCGTTCGTACCAAGAGACCCAGTACTTC
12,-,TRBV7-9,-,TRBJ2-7,CASSREIYEQYF,TGTGCCAGCAGCCGAGAGATCTACGAGCAGTACTTC
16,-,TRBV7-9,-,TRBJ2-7,CASSPSDRKDAYEQYF,TGTGCCAGCAGCCCAAGTGACAGAAAGGACGCCTACGAGCAGTACTTC
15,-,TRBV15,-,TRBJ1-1,CATSRDQGPNTEAFF,TGTGCCACCAGCAGAGATCAGGGGCCAAACACTGAAGCTTTCTTT
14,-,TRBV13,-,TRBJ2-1,CASSLGGGHNEQFF,TGTGCCAGCAGCTTAGGCGGGGGTCACAATGAGCAGTTCTTC
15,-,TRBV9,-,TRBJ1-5,CAKKLRENSNQPQHF,TGTGCCAAGAAGCTCCGGGAAAATAGCAATCAGCCCCAGCATTTT
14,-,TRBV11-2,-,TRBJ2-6,CASSLRSGANVLTF,TGTGCCAGCAGCTTACGCTCTGGGGCCAACGTCCTGACTTTC
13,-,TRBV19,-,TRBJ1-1,CASSITKNTEAFF,TGTGCCAGTAGTATAACAAAGAACACTGAAGCTTTCTTT
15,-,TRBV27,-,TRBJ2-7,CASSSTGHSRVEQYF,TGTGCCAGCAGTTCTACGGGACACTCAAGGGTCGAGCAGTACTTC
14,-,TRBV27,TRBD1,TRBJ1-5,CASSPDRGWQPQHF,TGTGCCAGCAGCCCCGACAGGGGTTGGCAGCCCCAGCATTTT
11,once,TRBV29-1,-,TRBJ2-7,CSVVGVGEQYF,TGCAGCGTTGTAGGGGTCGGCGAGCAGTACTTC
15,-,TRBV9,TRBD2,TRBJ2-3,CASSVAGGPPDTQYF,TGTGCCAGCAGCGTAGCGGGAGGGCCTCCAGATACGCAGTATTTT
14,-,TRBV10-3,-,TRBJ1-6,CAISEEGGNSPLHF,TGTGCCATCAGTGAGGAGGGGGGGAATTCCCCCCTCCACTTT
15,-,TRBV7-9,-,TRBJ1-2,CASSPDYGSNYGYTF,TGTGCCAGCAGCCCAGACTACGGATCTAACTATGGCTACACCTTC
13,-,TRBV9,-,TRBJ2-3,CASSVGAADTQYF,TGTGCCAGCAGCGTAGGAGCGGCAGATACGCAGTATTTT
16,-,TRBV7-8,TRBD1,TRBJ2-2,CASSRPTGRTTGELFF,TGTGCCAGCAGCCGACCGACAGGGCGGACCACCGGGGAGCTGTTTTTT
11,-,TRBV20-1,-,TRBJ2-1,CSVVAHNEQFF,TGCAGTGTTGTAGCCCACAATGAGCAGTTCTTC